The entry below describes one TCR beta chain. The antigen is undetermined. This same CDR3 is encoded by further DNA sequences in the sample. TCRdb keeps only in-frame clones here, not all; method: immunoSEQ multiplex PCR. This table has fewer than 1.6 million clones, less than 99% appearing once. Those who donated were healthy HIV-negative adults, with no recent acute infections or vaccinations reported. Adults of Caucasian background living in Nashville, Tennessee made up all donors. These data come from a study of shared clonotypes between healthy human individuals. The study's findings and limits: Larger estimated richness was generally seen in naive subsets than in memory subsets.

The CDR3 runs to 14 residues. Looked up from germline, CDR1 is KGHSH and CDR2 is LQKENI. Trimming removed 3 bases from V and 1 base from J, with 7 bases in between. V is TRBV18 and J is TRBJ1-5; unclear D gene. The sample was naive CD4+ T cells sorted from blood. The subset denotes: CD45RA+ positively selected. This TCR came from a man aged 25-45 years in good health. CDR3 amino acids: CASSPSSSNQPQHF. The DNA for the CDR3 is TGTGCCAGCTCACCCTCATCGAGCAATCAGCCCCAGCATTTT.